The 6 T cell receptor beta chains below come from one sample, sequenced in a study of glioma-infiltrating T cells. TCR alpha and beta CDR3 regions were amplified from RNA using iRepertoire nested multiplex PCR. TCRdb reanalysed the multiplex PCR reads using MiXCR and keeps one entry per CDR3 protein. There are approximately 88,000 distinct CDR3 sequences in the sample; approximately 22% occur only once, and roughly 7% lies in the top ten. Sequencing was carried out using glioma tissue, nonneoplastic brain tissue, or PBMCs (not recorded which). Every receptor here comes from a human donor with low-grade glioma or glioblastoma, undergoing nonglioma brain surgery, or in good health (not recorded which).

This chain connects TRBV12-3 or TRBV12-4 to TRBJ2-3, with a possible D match to TRBD1 (6 bases). This CDR3 is 13 amino acids long. V was cut by 6 bases and J by 2 bases, with 9 bases left in between. CDR3 sequence reads: CASRTGPTDTQYF. The CDR3 region has the DNA TGTGCCAGCAGGACAGGACCCACAGATACGCAGTATTTT.

This clonotype was seen ten or more times. The chain links TRBV11-2 to TRBJ2-7; the D is unclear. Per germline, CDR1 SGHAT and CDR2 FQNNGV. The V and J ends lost 5 bases and 3 bases respectively, with 8 bases between them. The length of the CDR3 is 12 residues. The CDR3 region is CASSRTLYEQYF. The CDR3 DNA reads TGTGCCAGCAGCCGGACCCTCTACGAGCAGTACTTC.

The sample holds a few counts of this clonotype. The genes are TRBV5-6 and TRBJ1-1; D remains unclear. The CDR3 is 17 amino acids. V was cut by 0 bases and J by 1 base, with 16 bases left in between. Germline V gives CDR1 SGHDT, CDR2 YYEEEE. Here the CDR3 DNA reads TGTGCCAGCAGCTTGGTGTCTAGTGTTGGGGAGAACACTGAAGCTTTCTTT. Its protein is CASSLVSSVGENTEAFF.

This clonotype was recorded many times. The V and J genes are TRBV6-1 and TRBJ1-5; D is unclear. V dropped 5 bases and J dropped 0 bases, with 14 bases sitting between them. Germline V gives CDR1 MNHNS, CDR2 SASEGT. This CDR3 is 16 amino acids long. The CDR3 DNA reads as TGTGCCAGCAGTTTCTCGGGGTTTCTTAGCAATCAGCCCCAGCATTTT. This codes for CASSFSGFLSNQPQHF.

J is TRBJ2-5 and V is TRBV2; tentative D call: TRBD2 (6 bases). Germline V lookup: CDR1 SNHLY, CDR2 FYNNEI. Trimming cost V 7 bases and J 0 bases, with 21 bases left between them. CDR3 length: 17 amino acids. CDR3 sequence: CASNRQRAGTYQETQYF. The CDR3 nucleotides are TGTGCCAGCAACCGGCAGAGGGCGGGAACTTACCAAGAGACCCAGTACTTC.

In regard to this clonotype: Just one base apart from a much larger clone, this may be a read error. This chain joins TRBV24-1 and TRBJ2-3; tentatively, D is TRBD2 (5 bases). Germline V gives CDR1 KGHDR, CDR2 SFDVKD. CDR3 length: 16 amino acids. The CDR3 DNA is TGTGCCACCAGTGACCGTGGCGGGTCCGGCACAGATGCGCAGTATTTT. This codes for CATSDRGGSGTDAQYF.